Included here is one T cell receptor beta chain sequence, with context. This record comes from a study of CD8+CD57+ T cells in acquired aplastic anemia. The CDR3 length is 13 residues. J gave up 9 bases and V 6 bases, and 8 bases lay outside the gene matches. Germline V gene sequence: CDR1 ENHRY, CDR2 SYGVKD. Template material for TCR beta VDJ and CDR3 profiling consisted of genomic DNA. Each CDR3 protein is one row after TCRdb ran MiXCR on the reads. The sample records roughly 300,000 distinct CDR3 sequences, about 56% being singletons. This TCR was sampled from a human donor with severe aplastic anemia or a healthy control (not recorded which). Input material: sorted CD4+, CD8+, or CD8+CD57+ T cells (not recorded which) from PBMCs. This sequence joins TRBV10-3 and TRBJ2-1; 7 bases align to TRBD1. The CDR3 is CAIRGRGGREQFF. CDR3 coding DNA: TGTGCCATCAGGGGTAGAGGGGGCCGTGAGCAGTTCTTC.